This T cell receptor beta chain was recorded in a study of shared clonotypes between healthy human individuals. Study-level findings and limits: Rarefaction demonstrated incomplete sorted-subset sequencing despite large depth.

Using immunoSEQ multiplex PCR, the repertoire was profiled, and TCRdb retains in-frame clones only, with some absent. In the table there are 2 million to 3 million clones, just over 90% of which are singletons. A word on this clone: Its antigen is unknown.

Trimming removed 6 bases from V and 7 bases from J, with 19 bases in between. The germline V gene encodes CDR1 MNHNS and CDR2 SASEGT. The CDR3 runs 14 residues. This TCR was recovered from a man aged 18-30 years in good health. This chain links TRBV6-1 with TRBJ2-7; D is perhaps TRBD1 (5 bases). Sequenced input: naive CD4+ T cells sorted from blood. Subset noted: CD45RA+ positively selected. The CDR3 reads CASSAQGYSGEQYF. The DNA of the CDR3 is TGTGCCAGCAGCGCCCAAGGGTACTCAGGGGAGCAGTACTTC.